These T cell receptor beta chains were read from a single sample in a study of low-dose radiotherapy and immunotherapy resistance in tumors. TCRdb reprocessed the reads with MiXCR, giving one entry per CDR3 protein. The sample records 35,000 to 45,000 distinct CDR3 sequences, roughly 28% being singletons. The sample in question was PBMCs, obtained before treatment. The receptors were gathered from a male donor with gallbladder cancer. Each CDR3 is given with its conserved first and last residue. A D gene is named only where the DNA matches it firmly.

v_call d_call cdr3_aa
TRBV5-1 . CASSLAELGYEQYF
TRBV3-1 . CASSHGSGNTIYF
TRBV5-1 TRBD2 CASSFTSGNYEQYF
TRBV2 TRBD2 CASSEILAGYNEQFF
TRBV28 TRBD2 CASSLMGLAAYNEQFF
TRBV25-1 TRBD1 CASRPTGDRGTEAFF
TRBV27 TRBD1 CASSYRTDRQGGQTEAFF
TRBV3-1 . CASSQVSYTQYF
TRBV2 . CASSRVLGQPQHF
TRBV6-6 . CASSYANGRQPQHF
TRBV7-9 . CASGVTRSGGELFF
TRBV9 TRBD2 CASSDLAGGEQFF
TRBV5-6 TRBD2 CASSLTGTRRQIGDTQYF
TRBV2 . CASHAQMNTEAFF
TRBV9 TRBD2 CASSVATGGTTYQETQFF
TRBV5-8 . CASSLAASSSYNEQFF
TRBV4-3 . CASSQARSGGYQETQYF
TRBV9 . CASSVGLSSYNEQFF
TRBV27 . CASSRKGSGYTF
TRBV9 TRBD1 CASSPTAGQGFFEQYF
TRBV28 TRBD2 CASSPLVSGSFNEQFF
TRBV20-1 . CSARDFARTTYTF
TRBV28 TRBD2 CASSLGTSGRYNEQFF
TRBV6-2/TRBV6-3 . CASSGPSYTGELFF
TRBV7-2 . CASSAQPGNTIYF
TRBV10-3 TRBD1 CAISESTGGYTGELFF
TRBV13 . CASSLGGSEKLFF
TRBV20-1 TRBD2 CSGLAGSPGELFF
TRBV19 . CASRVAGELFF
TRBV25-1 . CASSKGTDTQYF
TRBV20-1 . CSARDPRGSYNEQFF
TRBV25-1 . CASSDPATDTQYF
TRBV20-1 TRBD2 CSSPSGLNSYEQYF
TRBV7-8 . CASSLGVRDISNQPQHF
TRBV5-4 . CASSLGVGSQTGELFF
TRBV7-2 TRBD1 CASSLEPGRGLEQYF
TRBV6-1 . CASSEAGAWGRGTNEQYF
TRBV3-1 TRBD2 CASARTSGSLTKNIQYF
TRBV12-3/TRBV12-4 . CASSLAGAAGTDTQYF
TRBV11-2 . CASSFDPFPGELFF
TRBV5-1 TRBD2 CAISLVSAGGANEQFF
TRBV19 TRBD1 CARIERQGTYEQYF
TRBV7-2 . CASSLRPQGVTDTQYF
TRBV3-1 . CASSPGEAREQYF
TRBV9 . CASSVTGVETQYF
TRBV3-1 . CASSQDLLRGAGELFF
TRBV7-9 . CASSFGAANEPQHF
TRBV20-1 TRBD2 CSARFLAGNNEQFF
TRBV13 TRBD2 CASSLEGLGINEQFF
TRBV5-1 TRBD1 CASSPQGANEKLFF
TRBV29-1 . CSVRPPQVNSNQPQHF
TRBV18 TRBD1 CASSPPGGTVNSPLHF
TRBV2 TRBD1 CASRQGQSTNEKLFF
TRBV27 . CASSLSPDWSSYEQYF
TRBV6-2/TRBV6-3 . CASSRWATGTSTDTQYF
TRBV6-8 TRBD1 CASKPDRAGIFTGELFF
TRBV10-1 . CASSMDPPFYEQYF
TRBV3-1 TRBD2 CASSQDRGGAPGELFF
TRBV5-6 . CASSRRALQLSPETQYF